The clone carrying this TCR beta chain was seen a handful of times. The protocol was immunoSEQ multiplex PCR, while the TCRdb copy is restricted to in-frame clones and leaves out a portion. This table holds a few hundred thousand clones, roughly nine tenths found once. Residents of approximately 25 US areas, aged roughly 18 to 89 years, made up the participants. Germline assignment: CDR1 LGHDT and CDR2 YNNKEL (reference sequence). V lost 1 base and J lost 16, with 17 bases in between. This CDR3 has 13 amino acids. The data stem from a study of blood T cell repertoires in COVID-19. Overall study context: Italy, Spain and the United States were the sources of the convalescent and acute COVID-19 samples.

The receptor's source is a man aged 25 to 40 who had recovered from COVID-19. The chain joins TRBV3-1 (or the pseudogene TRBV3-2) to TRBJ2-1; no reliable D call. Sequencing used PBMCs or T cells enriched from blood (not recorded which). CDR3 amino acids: CASSQVLAQPPFF. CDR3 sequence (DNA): TGTGCCAGCAGCCAAGTTCTTGCACAGCCTCCCTTCTTC.